The rows below give T cell receptor beta chains drawn from one sample of a study of cytomegalovirus exposure and HLA in healthy donors. Data came from immunoSEQ multiplex PCR; TCRdb stores just in-frame clones and leaves some out. The data contain about 200,000 clones, around 84% of them singletons. Sequences were obtained from PBMCs. These receptor sequences come from a man aged 35-49 years in good health and CMV-seropositive. CDR3s include the opening cysteine and the closing phenylalanine or tryptophan. The order of the fields is CDR3 length, V gene, clone size, J gene, D gene, CDR3 DNA, CDR3 protein. A D gene is named only where the DNA matches it firmly. The size field is filled for only some rows; it gives once, few, many or a size class.

15	TRBV9	-	TRBJ2-5	-	TGTGCCAGCAGCGTAGGGCCAGGGTTACAAGAGACCCAGTACTTC	CASSVGPGLQETQYF
13	TRBV28	-	TRBJ2-7	-	TGTGCCAGCCTTTGGGGCAAACCCTACGAGCAGTACTTC	CASLWGKPYEQYF
15	TRBV5-8	once	TRBJ2-3	TRBD1	TGTGCCAGCAGCCCGGGACAGTCTCTCACAGATACGCAGTATTTT	CASSPGQSLTDTQYF
15	TRBV5-4	few	TRBJ2-1	TRBD2	TGTGCCAGCAGCGGTGGTGGACTAGCGGCGAATGAGCAGTTCTTC	CASSGGGLAANEQFF
14	TRBV18	-	TRBJ1-4	-	TGTGCCAGCTCACCCACAGGTGGGAATGAAAAACTGTTTTTT	CASSPTGGNEKLFF
10	TRBV2	-	TRBJ1-3	-	TGTGCCAGCAGGGAGGACACCATATATTTT	CASREDTIYF
14	TRBV28	-	TRBJ1-2	-	TGTGCCAGCAGTTCGAGTCTTAGTAACTATGGCTACACCTTC	CASSSSLSNYGYTF
14	TRBV5-4	-	TRBJ2-5	-	TGTGCCAGCAGCCTAGAGGAGCCCAAAGAGACCCAGTACTTC	CASSLEEPKETQYF
14	TRBV5-1	-	TRBJ2-5	-	TGCGCCAGCAGCTTGGGGCCCCGACAGTCAGAAGAGTACTTC	CASSLGPRQSEEYF
13	TRBV29-1	-	TRBJ2-5	-	TGCAGCGTTGGGCCCTCCCAAGGGGGGACCCAGTACTTC	CSVGPSQGGTQYF
15	TRBV5-1	-	TRBJ2-2	-	TGCGCCAGCAGCCCTCTCGACAGGAACACCGGGGAGCTGTTTTTT	CASSPLDRNTGELFF
16	TRBV7-8	-	TRBJ2-7	TRBD1	TGTGCCAGCAGCTTATTTGGTCAGGGGGCAACCTACGAGCAGTACTTC	CASSLFGQGATYEQYF
15	TRBV6-1	-	TRBJ1-2	TRBD1	TGTGCCAGCAGTGAACGTAGACAGGGGGACTATGGCTACACCTTC	CASSERRQGDYGYTF
12	TRBV28	-	TRBJ2-1	-	TGTGCCAGCAGTTTATTTGGGGGGACAGCATTCTTC	CASSLFGGTAFF
15	TRBV5-4	-	TRBJ2-1	TRBD2	TGTGCCAGCAGCCTAGAAACTCTAGCGGTCAATGAGCAGTTCTTC	CASSLETLAVNEQFF
14	TRBV19	-	TRBJ2-1	-	TGTGCCAGTAGTCGCCGACTAGGCAGTGATGAGCAGTTCTTC	CASSRRLGSDEQFF
15	TRBV5-4	once	TRBJ2-2	-	TGTGCCAGCAGCTCCACAGGGCCGCCCACCGGGGAGCTGTTTTTT	CASSSTGPPTGELFF
15	TRBV27	-	TRBJ2-1	TRBD1	TGTGCCAGCAGGAAGATCGGGACAGGGGAAAATGAGCAGTTCTTC	CASRKIGTGENEQFF
13	TRBV6-1	few	TRBJ1-5	-	TGTGCCAGCAGTGAAAGTAGAAATCAGCCCCAGCATTTT	CASSESRNQPQHF
14	TRBV6-5	-	TRBJ1-4	-	TGTGCCAGCAGTCGGACAGCAACTAATGAAAAACTGTTTTTT	CASSRTATNEKLFF
13	TRBV30	-	TRBJ1-4	-	TGTGCCTGGAGTGGAGGGGGAAGAGAAAAACTGTTTTTT	CAWSGGGREKLFF
17	TRBV21-1	-	TRBJ1-4	-	TGTGCCAGCAGCAAAGGGGTCAGGGGTTTTGCTAATGAAAAACTGTTTTTT	CASSKGVRGFANEKLFF